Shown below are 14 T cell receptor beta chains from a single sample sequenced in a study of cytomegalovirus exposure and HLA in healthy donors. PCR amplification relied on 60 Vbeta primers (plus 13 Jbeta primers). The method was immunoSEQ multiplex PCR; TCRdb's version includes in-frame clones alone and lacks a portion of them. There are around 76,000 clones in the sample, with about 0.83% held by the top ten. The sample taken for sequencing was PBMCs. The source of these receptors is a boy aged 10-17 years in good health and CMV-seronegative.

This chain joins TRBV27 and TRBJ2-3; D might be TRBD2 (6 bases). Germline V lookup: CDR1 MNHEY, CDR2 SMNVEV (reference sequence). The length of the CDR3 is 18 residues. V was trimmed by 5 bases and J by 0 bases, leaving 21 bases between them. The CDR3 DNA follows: TGTGCCAGCAGTGGGGGGAGGATGGGTCGTCTGAGCACAGATACGCAGTATTTT. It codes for CASSGGRMGRLSTDTQYF.

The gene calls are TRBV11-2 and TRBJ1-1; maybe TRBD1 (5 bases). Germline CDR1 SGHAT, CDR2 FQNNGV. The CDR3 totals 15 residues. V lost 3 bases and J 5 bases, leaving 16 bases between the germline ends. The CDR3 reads CASSFRSGGITEAFF. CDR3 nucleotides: TGTGCCAGCAGCTTCCGATCGGGGGGAATTACTGAAGCTTTCTTT.

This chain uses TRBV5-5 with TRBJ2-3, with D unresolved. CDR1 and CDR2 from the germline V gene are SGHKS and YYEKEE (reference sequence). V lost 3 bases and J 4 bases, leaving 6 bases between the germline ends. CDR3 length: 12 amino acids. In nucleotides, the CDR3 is TGTGCCAGCAGCTCGAGCGCAGATACGCAGTATTTT. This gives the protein CASSSSADTQYF.

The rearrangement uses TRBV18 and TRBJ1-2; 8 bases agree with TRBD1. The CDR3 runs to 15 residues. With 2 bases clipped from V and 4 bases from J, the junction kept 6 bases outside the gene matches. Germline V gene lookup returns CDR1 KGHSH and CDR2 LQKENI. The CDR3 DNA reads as TGTGCCAGCTCACCAAGGACAGGGTCGGGCTATGGCTACACCTTC. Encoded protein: CASSPRTGSGYGYTF.

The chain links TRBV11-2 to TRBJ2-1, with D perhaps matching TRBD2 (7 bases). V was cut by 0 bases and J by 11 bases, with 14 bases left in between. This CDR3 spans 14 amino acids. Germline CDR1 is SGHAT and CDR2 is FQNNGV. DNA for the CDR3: TGTGCCAGCAGCTTAGAAGGGGGGGGACGGAAGCAGTTCTTC. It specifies CASSLEGGGRKQFF.

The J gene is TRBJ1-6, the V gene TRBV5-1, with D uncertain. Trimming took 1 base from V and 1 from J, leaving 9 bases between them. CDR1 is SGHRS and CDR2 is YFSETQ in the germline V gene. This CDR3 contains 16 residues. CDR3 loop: CASSLRVTSYNSPLHF. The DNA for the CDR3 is TGCGCCAGCAGCTTGCGGGTAACGTCCTATAATTCACCCCTCCACTTT.

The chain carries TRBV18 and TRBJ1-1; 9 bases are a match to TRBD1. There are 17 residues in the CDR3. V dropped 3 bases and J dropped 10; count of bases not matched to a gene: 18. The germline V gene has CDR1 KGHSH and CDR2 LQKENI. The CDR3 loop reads CASSPASLSGQGIAAFF. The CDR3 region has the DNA TGTGCCAGCTCACCGGCCTCACTCTCGGGACAGGGTATCGCAGCTTTCTTT.

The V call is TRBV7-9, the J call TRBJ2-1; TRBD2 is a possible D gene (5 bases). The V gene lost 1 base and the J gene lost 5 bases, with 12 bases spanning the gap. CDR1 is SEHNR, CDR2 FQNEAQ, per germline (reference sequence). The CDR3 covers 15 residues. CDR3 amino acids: CASSLVVGDDNEQFF. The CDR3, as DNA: TGTGCCAGCAGCTTAGTAGTGGGAGACGACAATGAGCAGTTCTTC.

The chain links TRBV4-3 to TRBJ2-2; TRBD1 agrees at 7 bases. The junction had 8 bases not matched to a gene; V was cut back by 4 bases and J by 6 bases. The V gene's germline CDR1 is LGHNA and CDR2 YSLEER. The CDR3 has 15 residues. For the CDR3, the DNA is TGCGCCAGCAGCCCAAGACAGGGATCAGCCGGGGAGCTGTTTTTT. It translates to CASSPRQGSAGELFF.

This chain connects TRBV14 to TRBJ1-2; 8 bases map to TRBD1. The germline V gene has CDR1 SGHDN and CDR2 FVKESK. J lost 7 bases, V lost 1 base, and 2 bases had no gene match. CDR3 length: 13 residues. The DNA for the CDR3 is TGTGCCAGCAGCCAAGGGACAGGGCTTGGCTACACCTTC. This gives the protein CASSQGTGLGYTF.

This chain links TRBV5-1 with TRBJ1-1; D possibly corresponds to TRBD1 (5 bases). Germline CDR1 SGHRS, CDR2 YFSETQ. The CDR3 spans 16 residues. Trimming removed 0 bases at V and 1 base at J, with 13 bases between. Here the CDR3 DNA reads TGCGCCAGCAGCTTGGTGTCAGGGTCTTGGAACACTGAAGCTTTCTTT. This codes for CASSLVSGSWNTEAFF.

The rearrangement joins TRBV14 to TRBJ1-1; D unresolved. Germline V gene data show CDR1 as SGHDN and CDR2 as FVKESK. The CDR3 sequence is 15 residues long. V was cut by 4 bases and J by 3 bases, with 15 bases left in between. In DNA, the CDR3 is TGTGCCAGCAGCCGGACTCTTCAGGCCGACACTGAAGCTTTCTTT. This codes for CASSRTLQADTEAFF.

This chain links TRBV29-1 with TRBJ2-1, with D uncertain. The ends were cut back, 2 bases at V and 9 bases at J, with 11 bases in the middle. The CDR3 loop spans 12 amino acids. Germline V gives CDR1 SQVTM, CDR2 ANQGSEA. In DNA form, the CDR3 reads TGCAGCGTTGAAAAGGATAGCCCTGAGCAGTTCTTC. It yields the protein CSVEKDSPEQFF.

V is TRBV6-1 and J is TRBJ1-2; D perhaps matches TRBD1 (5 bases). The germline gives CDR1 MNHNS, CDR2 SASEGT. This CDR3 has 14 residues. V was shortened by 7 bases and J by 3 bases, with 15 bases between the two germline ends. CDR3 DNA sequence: TGTGCCAGCACTATTCAGGGTCTTTACTATGGCTACACCTTC. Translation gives CASTIQGLYYGYTF.